The 16 T cell receptor beta chains below were found in one sample sequenced in a study of cytomegalovirus exposure and HLA in healthy donors. The PCR ran on 60 Vbeta and 13 Jbeta primers. Clones were read by immunoSEQ multiplex PCR, and TCRdb kept only the in-frame ones, dropping some. The sample carries 95,000 to 110,000 clones, approximately 84% recorded once. The sequenced sample was PBMCs. Receptors originate from a man in his thirties or forties in good health and CMV-seronegative.

CDR3 nucleotides: TGCGCCAGCAGCTTGGGACTACTCAAAGATACGCAGTATTTT. The encoded protein is CASSLGLLKDTQYF. V usage is TRBV5-1 and J usage is TRBJ2-3, with D possibly matching TRBD2 (5 bases). From germline, CDR1 is SGHRS and CDR2 YFSETQ. The CDR3 consists of 14 residues. Trimming stripped 0 bases from V and 5 bases from J, with 10 bases between.

The chain links TRBV5-4 to TRBJ2-6; TRBD1 aligns across 10 bases. Looked up from germline, CDR1 is SGHNT and CDR2 is YYREEE (reference sequence). This CDR3 comprises 18 residues. Unmatched junction bases numbered 7, after V lost 2 bases and J lost 2 bases. CDR3 sequence (DNA): TGTGCCAGCAGCTTACTTAGACAGGGGGCGACTGGGGCCAACGTCCTGACTTTC. This translates into CASSLLRQGATGANVLTF.

This clone was seen once. This rearrangement joins TRBV18 to TRBJ2-5, with D maybe TRBD1 (6 bases). Germline CDR1 reads KGHSH; CDR2 reads LQKENI. V was clipped by 5 bases and J by 4 bases, with 11 bases between them. There are 13 residues in the CDR3. CDR3 in DNA: TGTGCCAGCTCAGACCAGGGGCGAGAGACCCAGTACTTC. Its translation is CASSDQGRETQYF.

This clone occurred once. The chain carries TRBV19 and TRBJ2-3; D gene ambiguous. Germline assignment: CDR1 LNHDA and CDR2 SQIVND (reference sequence). The V end was cut by 6 bases, the J end by 0 bases, with 10 bases between. The CDR3 runs to 14 residues. The CDR3 DNA follows: TGTGCCAGTAGCGACTCCGCTAGCACAGATACGCAGTATTTT. The encoded protein is CASSDSASTDTQYF.

This clone was picked up one time. This sequence joins TRBV6-5 and TRBJ1-2; TRBD1 matches 7 bases. The CDR3 runs to 15 residues. V dropped 8 bases and J dropped 8; count of bases not matched to a gene: 17. CDR1 and CDR2 (germline): MNHEY, SVGAGI. The CDR3 DNA sequence: TGTGCCAGCCGCGACCGACAGGGTAGGGGCAAAGGCTACACCTTC. Residues: CASRDRQGRGKGYTF.

V and J are TRBV15 and TRBJ2-1, with TRBD2 matching 9 bases. Germline V gene data show CDR1 as LNHNV and CDR2 as YYDKDF (reference sequence). Trimming at V came to 7 bases and at J to 10 bases, leaving 17 bases not matched to a gene. The CDR3 loop spans 16 amino acids. Here the CDR3 reads CATNRGGAGGDAEQFF. The CDR3 nucleotides are TGTGCCACCAACCGGGGGGGGGCGGGAGGGGACGCGGAGCAGTTCTTC.

The rearrangement uses TRBV7-9 and TRBJ2-7; TRBD2 might be the D (5 bases). The CDR3 extends over 15 amino acids. Trimming took off 1 base at V and 3 bases at J, with 13 bases between the two ends. Looked up from germline, CDR1 is SEHNR and CDR2 is FQNEAQ (reference sequence). CDR3 region: CASSLVGRGGYEQYF. The CDR3 coding sequence is TGTGCCAGCAGCTTAGTTGGGCGAGGAGGCTACGAGCAGTACTTC.

The chain carries TRBV9 and TRBJ1-4; 7 nucleotides match TRBD1. Trimming removed 4 bases from V and 4 bases from J; junction bases left unmatched: 10. CDR1 is SGDLS, CDR2 YYNGEE, per germline. The CDR3 contains 16 residues. The DNA for the CDR3 is TGTGCCAGCAGCCCCAAGTCGACAGGGAGTAATGAAAAACTGTTTTTT. Its translation: CASSPKSTGSNEKLFF.

There are a few counts of this clone. The chain has TRBV20-1 and TRBJ2-3; D is uncertain. Germline values: CDR1 DFQATT, CDR2 SNEGSKA (reference sequence). Trimming left V 4 bases short and J 8 bases short, with 7 bases between. The CDR3 has 10 amino acids. The CDR3, as DNA: TGCAGTGCTATAGCCGTTACGCAGTATTTT. Protein product: CSAIAVTQYF.

The rearrangement uses TRBV28 and TRBJ2-5; 12 positions match TRBD2. The CDR3 covers 15 residues. Looked up from germline, CDR1 is MDHEN and CDR2 is SYDVKM. Trimming removed 5 bases from V and 5 bases from J; junction bases left unmatched: 6. The CDR3 coding sequence is TGTGCCAGCAGTCTAGCGGGAGGGCGGGGGGAGACCCAGTACTTC. This encodes CASSLAGGRGETQYF.

The genes are TRBV19 and TRBJ2-1; TRBD1 might be the D (7 bases). The V end lost 9 bases, the J end lost 3 bases, and 12 bases lay between the germline ends. In germline, CDR1 is LNHDA, CDR2 SQIVND (reference sequence). The CDR3 is made up of 13 amino acids. The CDR3 sequence: CASSGGIYNEQFF. Written as DNA, the CDR3 is TGTGCCAGCTCAGGGGGGATCTACAATGAGCAGTTCTTC.

The V gene is TRBV11-3, the J gene TRBJ2-7; 9 nucleotides align to TRBD2. J lost 3 bases, V lost 1 base, and 4 bases had no gene match. CDR1 is SGHNT and CDR2 is YENEEA in the germline V gene. The CDR3 totals 15 residues. The CDR3 here is CASSLAGGRGYEQYF. CDR3 coding DNA: TGTGCCAGCAGCTTAGCGGGCGGGAGGGGCTACGAGCAGTACTTC.

The rearrangement joins TRBV27 to TRBJ2-7, with D maybe TRBD1 (6 bases). The germline V gene has CDR1 MNHEY and CDR2 SMNVEV (reference sequence). The length of the CDR3 is 14 residues. Between the trimmed V and J ends, which lost 5 bases and 4 bases, there was a span of 15 bases. DNA for the CDR3: TGTGCCAGCAGTACCCCGACAGGACCTTACGAGCAGTACTTC. This translates into CASSTPTGPYEQYF.

This chain joins TRBV28 and TRBJ2-7; a weak D match, TRBD1 (6 bases). Germline CDR1 is MDHEN and CDR2 is SYDVKM. The CDR3 sequence is 14 residues long. Trimming shortened V by 4 bases and J by 6 bases, and 16 bases separated the two germline ends. As DNA, the CDR3 is TGTGCCAGCAGTTCGACAGGTCCTGGGGGCGAGCAGTACTTC. Amino acid sequence: CASSSTGPGGEQYF.

The V call is TRBV2, the J call TRBJ2-7, with 10 bases matching TRBD2. Per germline, CDR1 SNHLY and CDR2 FYNNEI. Losses at the gene ends were 6 bases for V and 0 bases for J; bases not matched to a gene: 8. There are 16 residues in the CDR3. The CDR3 sequence: CASRPHSGGNSYEQYF. DNA for the CDR3: TGTGCCAGCAGACCCCATAGCGGGGGGAACTCCTACGAGCAGTACTTC. Drawing the rest from reference TRBV2 and TRBJ2-7, the complete variable domain is EPEVTQTPSHQVTQMGQEVILRCVPISNHLYFYWYRQILGQKVEFLVSFYNNEISEKSEIFDDQFSVERPDGSNFTLKIRSTKLEDSAMYFCASRPHSGGNSYEQYFGPGTRLTVT.

The chain recombines TRBV7-8 with TRBJ2-1; 8 bases fit TRBD2. Unmatched junction bases numbered 11, after V lost 3 bases and J lost 7 bases. CDR3 length: 16 residues. CDR1 is SGHVS, CDR2 FQNEAQ, per germline. CDR3 nucleotides: TGTGCCAGCAGCTTCCAGGGTTTGCTAGCGGGTAATGAGCAGTTCTTC. Its translation is CASSFQGLLAGNEQFF.